This TCR beta chain was found in a study of T cell changes during pregnancy in multiple sclerosis. This clone is a singleton in its sample. The assay was immunoSEQ multiplex PCR, and TCRdb's table has in-frame clones only and misses some. This table has roughly 50,000 clones, approximately 92% appearing once. V was cut by 0 bases and J by 0 bases, with 8 bases left in between. Germline CDR1 and CDR2: LNHNV and YYDKDF (reference sequence). The CDR3 contains 15 residues. The material was CD4+ T cells from peripheral blood mononuclear cells, obtained in the third trimester of pregnancy. This chain joins TRBV15 and TRBJ1-1; tentatively, D is TRBD1 (5 bases). This TCR was sampled from a female donor with multiple sclerosis, enrolled in a pregnancy study. For the CDR3, the DNA is TGTGCCACCAGCAGAGATTTGGGGCTGAACACTGAAGCTTTCTTT. Its protein is CATSRDLGLNTEAFF.